The 15 T cell receptor beta chains below all came from one sample that was sequenced in a study of long-term antiretroviral therapy in people with HIV (dated by TCRdb to between 2021 and 2022). The immunoSEQ hsTCRB v3.0 assay was used at survey level resolution to sequence the TRB variable region. Here the immuneACCESS table is served through TCRdb, limited to in-frame sequences with V and J called. Missing clones are a known gap in these copies; in checked studies unresolved V genes cover under half, and the rest lacks a known reason. This sample holds around 20,000 clones; approximately 82% were observed only once. The ten largest account for roughly 4.5% of the sample. This sample comprised unsorted PBMCs, obtained 0.5 years after starting antiretroviral therapy. These receptors all come from a man between 18 and 29 years old with HIV.

This chain uses TRBV7-3 with TRBJ1-2; D is unclear. There are 15 residues in the CDR3. In germline, CDR1 is SGHTA, CDR2 FQGTGA. V was pared by 5 bases and J by 2 bases, with 15 bases between. The chain's CDR3 is CASSRTGGANYGYTF. In DNA form, the CDR3 reads TGTGCCAGCAGCCGAACTGGAGGCGCGAACTATGGCTACACCTTC.

The chain recombines TRBV4-3 with TRBJ1-1, with D unclear. V shed 0 bases and J shed 3 bases, with 8 bases lying between them. The V gene's germline CDR1 is LGHNA and CDR2 YSLEER. This CDR3 has 14 residues. The CDR3, as DNA: TGCGCCAGCAGCCAAGATCGCGGGTACACTGAAGCTTTCTTT. This encodes CASSQDRGYTEAFF.

The rearrangement links TRBV23-1 to TRBJ2-6; 8 positions agree with TRBD2. TRBV23-1 is an ORF, with its function uncertain. The CDR3 has 18 residues. The ends lost 6 bases at V and 4 bases at J; junction bases unmatched: 14. In DNA, the CDR3 is TGCGCCAGCAGGCTGCGGGGGCGGGGGGTGGCAGGGGCCAACGTCCTGACTTTC. It codes for CASRLRGRGVAGANVLTF.

The chain links TRBV7-9 to TRBJ2-7, with D perhaps TRBD2 (6 bases). The CDR3 length is 15 residues. Per germline, CDR1 SEHNR and CDR2 FQNEAQ (reference sequence). With 5 bases removed from V and 2 bases from J, the gap between germline ends came to 16 bases. CDR3 bases: TGTGCCAGCAGCCCCGCCTTGCAGCGGGCCTACGAGCAGTACTTC. Translating gives CASSPALQRAYEQYF.

V and J are TRBV18 and TRBJ2-5; the D is unclear. The germline V gene encodes CDR1 KGHSH and CDR2 LQKENI. The CDR3 extends over 14 amino acids. Trimming removed 0 bases at V and 2 bases at J, with 7 bases between. CDR3: CASSPPEEQETQYF. The CDR3 DNA follows: TGTGCCAGCTCACCACCTGAAGAACAAGAGACCCAGTACTTC.

J is TRBJ1-1 and V is TRBV7-9; tentatively, D is TRBD1 (5 bases). V was cut by 3 bases and J by 1 base, with 15 bases left in between. CDR1 SEHNR and CDR2 FQNEAQ come from the germline V gene (reference sequence). This CDR3 is 16 amino acids long. In DNA, the CDR3 is TGTGCCAGCAGCTTCGGTAAAGGGGCGACGAACACTGAAGCTTTCTTT. Translating it yields CASSFGKGATNTEAFF.

CDR3 sequence (DNA): TGTGCCAGCGGAGGGTACGGGGGGGCAGGCACAGATACGCAGTATTTT. Amino acid sequence: CASGGYGGAGTDTQYF. The gene calls are TRBV2 and TRBJ2-3, with 8 bases identical to TRBD2. Germline V CDR1 and CDR2: SNHLY, FYNNEI. V gave up 8 bases and J gave up 1 base; unmatched junction bases: 11. The CDR3 loop spans 16 amino acids.

The rearrangement uses TRBV28 and TRBJ1-2; 10 bases are shared with TRBD1. CDR1 and CDR2 (germline): MDHEN, SYDVKM. This CDR3 region has 15 residues. J was trimmed by 3 bases and V by 5 bases; bases with no gene match: 6. CDR3 loop: CASSRPGTGDYGYTF. The CDR3 bases are TGTGCCAGCAGTCGCCCTGGGACAGGGGACTATGGCTACACCTTC.

This clone was counted only a few times. The chain joins TRBV9 to TRBJ2-6; D might be TRBD1 or TRBD2, each matching 5 bases. Germline CDR1 and CDR2: SGDLS and YYNGEE. This CDR3 has 16 amino acids. V was trimmed by 3 bases and J by 0 bases, leaving 10 bases between them. This chain's CDR3 is CASSARGDSGANVLTF. CDR3 DNA sequence: TGTGCCAGCAGCGCCCGAGGGGACTCTGGGGCCAACGTCCTGACTTTC.

This clone was seen once. The chain has TRBV6-5 and TRBJ2-1; 7 bases are shared with TRBD1. Germline CDR1 MNHEY, CDR2 SVGAGI. The CDR3 extends over 15 amino acids. V shed 6 bases, J shed 0 bases, and the junction held 5 bases outside the gene matches. Here the CDR3 DNA reads TGTGCCAGCAGGCTGACAGGGAGCTCCTACAATGAGCAGTTCTTC. It is translated as CASRLTGSSYNEQFF.

The rearrangement joins TRBV28 to TRBJ1-2; weak D call: TRBD1 (6 bases). This CDR3 comprises 11 residues. CDR1 is MDHEN, CDR2 SYDVKM, per germline. CDR3 in DNA: TGTGCTGGACAGAACAACTATGGCTACACCTTC. Its translation is CAGQNNYGYTF.

The chain recombines TRBV9 with TRBJ2-2; D unclear. From germline, CDR1 is SGDLS and CDR2 YYNGEE. This CDR3 is 12 amino acids long. The germline V and J ends were trimmed by 3 bases and 9 bases, with 9 bases remaining between them. This CDR3 is CASSEDYRELFF. The CDR3 region has the DNA TGTGCCAGCAGCGAGGATTACCGGGAGCTGTTTTTT.

The chain is built from TRBV5-4 and TRBJ2-3; D call uncertain. This CDR3 comprises 14 residues. Germline CDR1 and CDR2: SGHNT and YYREEE (reference sequence). With 5 bases removed from V and 1 base from J, the gap between germline ends came to 11 bases. The CDR3 sequence: CASSFQSGTDTQYF. In nucleotides, the CDR3 is TGTGCCAGCAGTTTCCAAAGCGGCACAGATACGCAGTATTTT.

The chain combines TRBV6-1 with TRBJ2-4; 8 positions match TRBD1. J was trimmed by 0 bases and V by 7 bases; bases with no gene match: 5. The CDR3 extends over 15 amino acids. Germline CDR1 and CDR2: MNHNS and SASEGT. CDR3: CASKPDREAKNIQYF. For the CDR3, the DNA is TGTGCCAGCAAGCCGGACAGGGAAGCCAAAAACATTCAGTACTTC.

This clone has just a few counts. This chain uses TRBV7-6 with TRBJ1-5, with 7 nucleotides matching TRBD1. V shed 1 base and J 4 bases; nucleotides not matched to a gene: 1. The CDR3 spans 14 residues. In germline, CDR1 is SGHVS, CDR2 FNYEAQ. CDR3 in amino acids: CASSLEQGNQPQHF. In nucleotides, the CDR3 is TGTGCCAGCAGCTTAGAACAGGGGAATCAGCCCCAGCATTTT.